Presented here are 13 T cell receptor beta chains from one specimen sequenced in a study of T cell responses to AZD1222 COVID-19 vaccine. Libraries were prepared by immunoSEQ multiplex PCR; TCRdb keeps only in-frame clonotypes and omits some of them. The sample holds roughly 180,000 clones, 80% to 90% seen once. The sequences come from peripheral blood, collected on day 0 of AZD1222 vaccination. These receptors all stem from an adult in good health.

This sequence joins TRBV28 and TRBJ1-2; D is perhaps TRBD1 (5 bases). V lost 7 bases and J lost 8, with 17 bases in between. This CDR3 comprises 13 residues. In germline, CDR1 is MDHEN, CDR2 SYDVKM. CDR3 bases: TGTGCCAGCATCTCGCCGGGGGTAGGCGGCTACACCTTC. As protein: CASISPGVGGYTF.

The chain carries TRBV9 and TRBJ2-1; TRBD2 agrees at 9 bases. CDR3 length: 16 residues. Germline V CDR1 and CDR2: SGDLS, YYNGEE. With 0 bases clipped from V and 0 bases from J, the junction kept 1 base outside the gene matches. The CDR3 here is CASSVVAGASYNEQFF. CDR3 nucleotides: TGTGCCAGCAGCGTAGTAGCGGGGGCCTCCTACAATGAGCAGTTCTTC.

The chain links TRBV25-1 to TRBJ2-1, with TRBD2 as a possible D gene (6 bases). Germline V CDR1 and CDR2: MGHDK, SYGVNS. Trimming took off 1 base at V and 0 bases at J, with 7 bases between the two ends. This CDR3 contains 15 residues. The CDR3 here is CASSELGGSYNEQFF. The CDR3 region has the DNA TGTGCCAGCAGTGAATTGGGGGGCTCCTACAATGAGCAGTTCTTC. Full variable domain (outside the CDR3, taken from reference TRBV25-1 and TRBJ2-1): EADIYQTPRYLVIGTGKKITLECSQTMGHDKMYWYQQDPGMELHLIHYSYGVNSTEKGDLSSESTVSRIRTEHFPLTLESARPSHTSQYLCASSELGGSYNEQFFGPGTRLTVL.

The genes are TRBV20-1 and TRBJ1-1, with D hard to call. The CDR3 length is 11 residues. Germline values: CDR1 DFQATT, CDR2 SNEGSKA (reference sequence). V dropped 6 bases and J dropped 8 bases, with 13 bases sitting between them. CDR3 DNA sequence: TGCAGTGCCCTCCCCCGGATGGAAGCTTTCTTT. Translating it yields CSALPRMEAFF.

This clone has more than one count but fewer than ten. The chain couples TRBV7-3 to TRBJ2-3; D is unresolved. Trimming shortened V by 0 bases and J by 5 bases, and 6 bases separated the two germline ends. Germline V gene sequence: CDR1 SGHTA, CDR2 FQGTGA. The CDR3 is 13 amino acids. The CDR3 DNA sequence: TGTGCCAGCAGCTTAACGTGGAAAGATACGCAGTATTTT. Residues: CASSLTWKDTQYF.

As to this clone: The junction and the germline gene differ at one end; a read error may be behind it. V gene TRBV7-2 combines with J gene TRBJ2-7, with D possibly TRBD1 on 5 matching bases. This CDR3 contains 14 residues. The germline CDR1 and CDR2 sequences are SGHTA and FQGNSA. CDR3 sequence: CASSLGAKSYEQYF. CDR3 in DNA: TGTGCCAGCAGTTTAGGGGCCAAGTCCTACGAGCAGTACTTC.

The J gene is TRBJ2-7, the V gene TRBV5-4; TRBD1 might be the D (5 bases). From germline, CDR1 is SGHNT and CDR2 YYREEE (reference sequence). The CDR3 is 15 amino acids. Between the trimmed V and J ends, which lost 5 bases and 6 bases, there was a span of 21 bases. This CDR3 reads CASSSTDRIRGEQYF. The CDR3 bases are TGTGCCAGCAGTTCCACCGACAGAATTAGGGGCGAGCAGTACTTC.

V usage is TRBV2 and J usage is TRBJ1-4, with D uncertain. Trimming cost V 2 bases and J 2 bases, with 6 bases left between them. Per germline, CDR1 SNHLY and CDR2 FYNNEI. The CDR3 spans 14 residues. CDR3 in DNA: TGTGCCAGCAGTGAATTAGGGACTAATGAAAAACTGTTTTTT. Amino acid sequence: CASSELGTNEKLFF.

The rearrangement joins TRBV28 to TRBJ2-1; D is unresolved. V was trimmed by 5 bases and J by 6 bases, leaving 8 bases between them. Germline V lookup: CDR1 MDHEN, CDR2 SYDVKM. This CDR3 spans 12 amino acids. The CDR3 protein is CASSMTTNEQFF. The DNA of the CDR3 is TGTGCCAGCAGTATGACGACCAATGAGCAGTTCTTC.

This chain uses TRBV6-6 with TRBJ2-7; 8 nucleotides match TRBD1. Germline-derived CDR1 and CDR2 are MNHNY and SVGAGI (reference sequence). CDR3 length: 15 amino acids. V trimming: 6 bases; J trimming: 2 bases; junction bases outside the gene matches: 9. The CDR3 DNA sequence: TGTGCCAGCAGAACCGGGACAGGCGTCACCTACGAGCAGTACTTC. It specifies CASRTGTGVTYEQYF.

The chain links TRBV14 to TRBJ1-2, with 7 bases fitting TRBD1. CDR1 SGHDN and CDR2 FVKESK come from the germline V gene. The junction had 3 bases not matched to a gene; V was cut back by 4 bases and J by 4 bases. The CDR3 sequence is 13 residues long. CDR3 sequence (DNA): TGTGCCAGCAGCCCACAGGGGCCCTATGGCTACACCTTC. As protein: CASSPQGPYGYTF. Drawing the rest from reference TRBV14 and TRBJ1-2, the complete variable domain is EAGVTQFPSHSVIEKGQTVTLRCDPISGHDNLYWYRRVMGKEIKFLLHFVKESKQDESGMPNNRFLAERTGGTYSTLKVQPAELEDSGVYFCASSPQGPYGYTFGSGTRLTVV.

The chain employs TRBV11-3 and TRBJ1-3, with D hard to call. The CDR3 is 15 amino acids. The germline gives CDR1 SGHNT, CDR2 YENEEA. V shed 0 bases and J shed 3 bases, with 9 bases lying between them. Here the CDR3 DNA reads TGTGCCAGCAGCTTAGATCACGGACGTGGAAACACCATATATTTT. Translated: CASSLDHGRGNTIYF.

The chain employs TRBV6-5 and TRBJ1-3; 10 bases are a match to TRBD1. CDR1 and CDR2 from the germline V gene are MNHEY and SVGAGI. This CDR3 is built from 15 residues. V dropped 4 bases and J dropped 4; count of bases not matched to a gene: 4. Written as DNA, the CDR3 is TGTGCCAGCAGTTCCTTGGACAGGGGGGGAAACACCATATATTTT. Protein: CASSSLDRGGNTIYF.